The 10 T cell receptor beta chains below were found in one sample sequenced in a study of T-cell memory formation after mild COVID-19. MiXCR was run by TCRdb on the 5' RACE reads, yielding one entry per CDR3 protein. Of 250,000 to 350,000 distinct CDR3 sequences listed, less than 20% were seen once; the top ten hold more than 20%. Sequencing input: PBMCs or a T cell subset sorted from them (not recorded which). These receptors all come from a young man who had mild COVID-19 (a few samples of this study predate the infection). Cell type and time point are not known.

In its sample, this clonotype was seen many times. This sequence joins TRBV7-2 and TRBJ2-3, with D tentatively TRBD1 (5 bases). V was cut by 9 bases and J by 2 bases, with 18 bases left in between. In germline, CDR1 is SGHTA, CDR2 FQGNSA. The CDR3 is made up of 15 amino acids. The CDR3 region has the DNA TGTGCCAGAGGGGCCCACCTGGCTCTCACAGATACGCAGTATTTT. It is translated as CARGAHLALTDTQYF.

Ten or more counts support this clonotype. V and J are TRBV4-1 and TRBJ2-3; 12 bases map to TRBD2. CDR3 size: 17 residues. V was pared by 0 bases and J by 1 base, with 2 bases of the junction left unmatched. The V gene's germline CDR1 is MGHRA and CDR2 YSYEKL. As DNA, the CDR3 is TGCGCCAGCAGCCAAGATTGGACTAGCGGGGGCACAGATACGCAGTATTTT. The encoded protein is CASSQDWTSGGTDTQYF.

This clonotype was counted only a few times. CDR3 sequence (DNA): TGTGCCAGCAGCCAGGGAGGCTGGGGCGAGCAGTACGTC. It translates to CASSQGGWGEQYV. The rearrangement uses TRBV14 and TRBJ2-7; a possible D gene is TRBD2 (6 bases). Germline V gene sequence: CDR1 SGHDN, CDR2 FVKESK. Trimming shortened V by 3 bases and J by 6 bases, and 12 bases separated the two germline ends. There are 13 residues in the CDR3.

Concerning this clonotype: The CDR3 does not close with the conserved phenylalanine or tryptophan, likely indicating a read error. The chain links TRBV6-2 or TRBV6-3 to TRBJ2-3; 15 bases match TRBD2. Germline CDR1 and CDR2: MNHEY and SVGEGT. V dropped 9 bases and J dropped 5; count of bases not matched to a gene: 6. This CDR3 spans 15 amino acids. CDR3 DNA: TGTGCCAGTTGGACTAGCGGGGGGGCGGTAGATACGCAGTATCTT. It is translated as CASWTSGGAVDTQYL.

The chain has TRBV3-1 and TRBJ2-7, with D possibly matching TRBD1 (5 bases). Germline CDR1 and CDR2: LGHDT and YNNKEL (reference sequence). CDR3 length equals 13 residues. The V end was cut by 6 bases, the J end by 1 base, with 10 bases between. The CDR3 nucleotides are TGTGCCAGCAGTCAGCACAGGTCCTACGAGCAGTACTTC. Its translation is CASSQHRSYEQYF.

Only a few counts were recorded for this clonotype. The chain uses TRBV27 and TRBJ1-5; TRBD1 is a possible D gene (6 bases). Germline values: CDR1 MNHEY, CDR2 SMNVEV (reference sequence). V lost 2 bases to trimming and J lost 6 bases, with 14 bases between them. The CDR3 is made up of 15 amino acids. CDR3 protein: CASSLRGRGFQPQHF. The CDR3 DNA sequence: TGTGCCAGCAGTTTAAGGGGCAGGGGTTTTCAGCCCCAGCATTTT.

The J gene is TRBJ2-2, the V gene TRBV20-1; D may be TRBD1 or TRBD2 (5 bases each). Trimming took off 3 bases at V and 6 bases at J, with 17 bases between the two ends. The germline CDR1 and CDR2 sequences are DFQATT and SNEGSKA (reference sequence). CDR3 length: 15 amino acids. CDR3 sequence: CSASSRGPNSGELFF. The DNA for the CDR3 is TGCAGTGCTAGTTCCCGGGGACCAAACTCCGGGGAGCTGTTTTTT.

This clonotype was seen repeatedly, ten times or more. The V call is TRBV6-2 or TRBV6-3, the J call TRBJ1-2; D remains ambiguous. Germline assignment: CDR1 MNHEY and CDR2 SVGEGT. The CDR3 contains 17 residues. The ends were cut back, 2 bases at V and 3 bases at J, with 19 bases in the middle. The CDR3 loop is CASSYPRSFAVYYGYTF. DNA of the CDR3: TGTGCCAGCAGTTACCCCAGGAGTTTCGCCGTTTACTATGGCTACACCTTC.

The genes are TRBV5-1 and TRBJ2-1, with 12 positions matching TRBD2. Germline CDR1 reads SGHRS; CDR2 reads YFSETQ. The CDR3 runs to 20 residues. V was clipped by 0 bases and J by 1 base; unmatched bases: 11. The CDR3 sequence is CASSLAPLAGGPGSYNEQFF. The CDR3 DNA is TGCGCCAGCAGCTTGGCTCCCCTAGCGGGGGGGCCCGGGTCCTACAATGAGCAGTTCTTC.

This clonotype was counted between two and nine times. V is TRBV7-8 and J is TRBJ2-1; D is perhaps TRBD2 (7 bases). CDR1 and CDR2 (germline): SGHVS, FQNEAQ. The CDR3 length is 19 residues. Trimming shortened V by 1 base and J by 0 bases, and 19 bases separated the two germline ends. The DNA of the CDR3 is TGTGCCAGCAGCTTAGTCCAGTCGACGGGGGGCAGCTCCTACAATGAGCAGTTCTTC. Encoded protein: CASSLVQSTGGSSYNEQFF.